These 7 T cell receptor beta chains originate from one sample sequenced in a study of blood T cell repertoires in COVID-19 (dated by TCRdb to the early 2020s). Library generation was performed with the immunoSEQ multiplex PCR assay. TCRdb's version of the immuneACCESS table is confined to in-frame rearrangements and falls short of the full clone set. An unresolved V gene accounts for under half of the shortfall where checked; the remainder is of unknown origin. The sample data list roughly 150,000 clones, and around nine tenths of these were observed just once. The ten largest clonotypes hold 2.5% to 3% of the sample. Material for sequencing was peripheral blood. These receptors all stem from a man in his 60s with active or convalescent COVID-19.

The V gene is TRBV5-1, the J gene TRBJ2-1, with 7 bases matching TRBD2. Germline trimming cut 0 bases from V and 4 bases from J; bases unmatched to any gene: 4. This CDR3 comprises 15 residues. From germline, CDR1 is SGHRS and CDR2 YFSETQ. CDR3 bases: TGCGCCAGCAGCTTGGAAGGGACTATTTACAATGAGCAGTTCTTC. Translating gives CASSLEGTIYNEQFF.

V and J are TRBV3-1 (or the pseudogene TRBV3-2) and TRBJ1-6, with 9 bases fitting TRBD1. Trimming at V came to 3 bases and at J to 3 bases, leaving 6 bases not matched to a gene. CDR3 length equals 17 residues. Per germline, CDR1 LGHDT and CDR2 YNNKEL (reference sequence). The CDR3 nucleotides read TGTGCCAGCAGCCAGGGGACAGGGAGAATCTATAATTCACCCCTCCACTTT. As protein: CASSQGTGRIYNSPLHF.

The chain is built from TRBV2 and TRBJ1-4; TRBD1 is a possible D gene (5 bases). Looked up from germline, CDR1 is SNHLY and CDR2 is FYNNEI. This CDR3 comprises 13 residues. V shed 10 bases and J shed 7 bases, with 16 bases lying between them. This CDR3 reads CATHLTVGEKLFF. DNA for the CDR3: TGTGCCACCCACTTGACAGTTGGTGAAAAACTGTTTTTT.

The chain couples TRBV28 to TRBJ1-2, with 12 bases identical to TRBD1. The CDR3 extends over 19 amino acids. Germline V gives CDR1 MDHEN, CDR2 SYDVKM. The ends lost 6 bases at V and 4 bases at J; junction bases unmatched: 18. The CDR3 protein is CASRSPGTGGSFGFYGYTF. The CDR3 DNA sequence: TGTGCCAGCAGAAGTCCCGGGACAGGGGGCTCCTTCGGATTCTATGGCTACACCTTC.

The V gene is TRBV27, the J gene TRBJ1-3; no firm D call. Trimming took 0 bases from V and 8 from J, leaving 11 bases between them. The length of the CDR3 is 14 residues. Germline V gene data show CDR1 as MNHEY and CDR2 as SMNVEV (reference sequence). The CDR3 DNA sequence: TGTGCCAGCAGTTTATCGACGGGGAGGGACACCATATATTTT. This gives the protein CASSLSTGRDTIYF.

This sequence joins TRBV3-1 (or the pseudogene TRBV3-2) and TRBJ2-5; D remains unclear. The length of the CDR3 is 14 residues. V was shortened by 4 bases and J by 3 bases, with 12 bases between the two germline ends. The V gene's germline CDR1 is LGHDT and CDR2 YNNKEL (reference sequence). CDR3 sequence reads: CASSLGGRKETQYF. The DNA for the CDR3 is TGTGCCAGCAGCCTTGGTGGGCGCAAAGAGACCCAGTACTTC.

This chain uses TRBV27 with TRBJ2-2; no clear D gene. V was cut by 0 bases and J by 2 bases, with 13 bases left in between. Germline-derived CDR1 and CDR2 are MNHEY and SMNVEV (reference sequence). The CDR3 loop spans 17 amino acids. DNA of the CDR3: TGTGCCAGCAGTTTATCGTTTTATAATTCTAACACCGGGGAGCTGTTTTTT. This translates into CASSLSFYNSNTGELFF.